This TCR beta chain was obtained from a study of cytomegalovirus exposure and HLA in healthy donors. PCR used 60 Vbeta primers and 13 Jbeta primers. The data were produced by immunoSEQ multiplex PCR, yet TCRdb's version contains in-frame clones alone and is incomplete. The table has 57,000 or so clones, about two thirds seen once. V shed 5 bases, J shed 2 bases, and the junction held 11 bases outside the gene matches. The CDR3 covers 16 residues. Germline CDR1 and CDR2: LNHDA and SQIVND (reference sequence). The gene calls are TRBV19 and TRBJ2-7, with TRBD1 identical over 8 bases. This receptor was taken from a woman between 55 and 75 years old in good health and CMV-seropositive. The sample was PBMCs. The CDR3 DNA is TGTGCCAGTAGTCGCAAGACAGGGGCCACCACCTACGAGCAGTACTTC. Protein product: CASSRKTGATTYEQYF.